The rows below give T cell receptor beta chains drawn from one sample of a study of OX40 agonist ivuxolimab in advanced cancers. Repertoires were generated with immunoSEQ multiplex PCR, while TCRdb's copy carries only in-frame clones and drops some. The profile shows 25,000 to 35,000 clones, approximately 86% of them singletons. The starting material was CD4+ or CD8+ T cells sorted from blood, obtained in a trial of the OX40 agonist ivuxolimab. The receptors were gathered from an adult with an advanced solid tumor such as melanoma, head and neck, liver or kidney cancer. The CDR3 runs from the conserved cysteine through the conserved F or W. D genes are given only for firm matches. Only part of the rows carry a size: once, few, many, or a class if the clone is expanded.

TRBJ2-7 NA TRBV5-4 NA CASSHKASSYEQYF TGTGCCAGCAGCCATAAGGCCAGCTCCTACGAGCAGTACTTC
TRBJ1-1 few TRBV7-9 NA CASSLHSLNTEAFF TGTGCCAGCAGCCTTCATTCGTTGAACACTGAAGCTTTCTTT
TRBJ2-2 NA TRBV21-1 NA CASSKRCRAESGELFF TGTGCCAGCAGCAAGAGGTGCAGGGCAGAGTCCGGGGAGCTGTTTTTT
TRBJ1-5 NA TRBV14 NA CASSQGQEGQPQHF TGTGCCAGCAGCCAAGGACAAGAAGGTCAGCCCCAGCATTTT
TRBJ2-7 NA TRBV9 TRBD2 CASSVGSGRAGEQYF TGTGCCAGCAGCGTAGGTAGCGGGAGGGCTGGGGAGCAGTACTTC
TRBJ2-5 once TRBV1 NA CSGQREETQYF TGCAGCGGGCAAAGGGAAGAGACCCAGTACTTC
TRBJ2-7 medium-sized TRBV7-9 TRBD1 CASSLDGTDYEQYF TGTGCCAGCAGCTTAGACGGGACAGACTACGAGCAGTACTTC
TRBJ2-7 few TRBV11-2 TRBD1 CASSWGQGPTEQYF TGTGCCAGCAGCTGGGGACAGGGTCCTACCGAGCAGTACTTC
TRBJ1-1 NA TRBV10-1 NA CASSESTGGTEAFF TGCGCCAGCAGTGAGTCTACTGGGGGGACTGAAGCTTTCTTT
TRBJ2-2 NA TRBV13 TRBD2 CASSPGTSGANTGELFF TGTGCCAGCAGCCCCGGGACTAGCGGAGCGAACACCGGGGAGCTGTTTTTT
TRBJ2-3 NA TRBV19 NA CASSKGAWPDTQYF TGTGCCAGTAGTAAGGGAGCATGGCCAGATACGCAGTACTTT
TRBJ2-2 once TRBV7-9 TRBD1 CASFGTGNTGELFF TGTGCCAGCTTCGGGACAGGCAACACCGGGGAGCTGTTTTTT
TRBJ2-1 once TRBV15 TRBD2 CATSLRGVGNEQFF TGTGCCACCAGCCTCCGGGGGGTTGGGAATGAGCAGTTCTTC
TRBJ2-1 once TRBV7-9 NA CASRLNREQFF TGTGCCAGCAGACTTAATCGGGAGCAGTTCTTC
TRBJ2-1 NA TRBV14 NA CASSPLHNEQFF TGTGCCAGCAGCCCCCTCCATAATGAGCAGTTCTTC
TRBJ2-3 NA TRBV6-5 NA CASREADTQYF TGTGCCAGCCGGGAAGCGGATACGCAGTATTTT
TRBJ2-3 NA TRBV27 TRBD2 CASSIGTRPLDTQYF TGTGCCAGCAGTATTGGGACTAGGCCCCTTGATACGCAGTATTTT
TRBJ1-2 NA TRBV4-2 NA CASSRPGTINYGYTF TGTGCCAGCAGCCGACCGGGAACAATAAACTATGGCTACACCTTC
TRBJ1-2 NA TRBV29-1 TRBD1 CSVAFFVQGAFNYGYTF TGCAGCGTTGCTTTTTTTGTACAGGGGGCTTTTAACTATGGCTACACCTTC
TRBJ2-7 medium-sized TRBV7-6 NA CASSLEGDPAYEQYF TGTGCCAGCAGCTTAGAAGGGGACCCTGCCTACGAGCAGTACTTC
TRBJ2-1 NA TRBV28 NA CASSFSRATTYNEQFF TGTGCCAGCAGTTTTTCGCGGGCGACAACCTACAATGAGCAGTTCTTC
TRBJ2-2 NA TRBV11-3 NA CASSPPQNTGELFF TGTGCCAGCAGCCCACCGCAGAACACCGGGGAGCTGTTTTTT
TRBJ2-7 NA TRBV30 TRBD2 CAWSFSGGTYEQYF TGTGCCTGGAGTTTCAGCGGGGGTACCTACGAGCAGTACTTC
TRBJ2-3 once TRBV9 TRBD2 CASSDHSSGESTDTQYF TGTGCCAGCAGCGACCACTCTAGCGGGGAGAGCACAGATACGCAGTATTTT
TRBJ2-3 NA TRBV30 TRBD2 CACQAGVSGRSSTDTQYF TGTGCCTGTCAAGCCGGGGTTAGCGGGAGATCTAGCACAGATACGCAGTATTTT
TRBJ1-6 NA TRBV11-2 TRBD1 CASSLGGTANSPLHF TGTGCCAGCAGCTTAGGAGGGACAGCTAATTCACCCCTCCACTTT
TRBJ2-5 NA TRBV25-1 NA CASSEYQVVEETQYF TGTGCCAGCAGTGAATACCAGGTCGTAGAAGAGACCCAGTACTTC
TRBJ2-7 NA TRBV30 NA CAWRRSREQYF TGTGCCTGGAGGAGAAGTCGTGAGCAGTACTTC
TRBJ2-7 NA TRBV27 NA CATWDISYEQYF TGTGCCACCTGGGACATTTCCTACGAGCAGTACTTC
TRBJ2-3 NA TRBV5-1 NA CASSLVTSVADTQYF TGCGCCAGCAGCTTAGTGACTAGTGTTGCAGATACGCAGTATTTT
TRBJ1-3 once TRBV7-6 NA CASSGGFGNTIYF TGTGCCAGCAGCGGGGGCTTCGGAAACACCATATATTTT
TRBJ2-5 NA TRBV27 TRBD1 CASRDRGIQETQYF TGTGCCAGCAGGGACAGGGGGATCCAAGAGACCCAGTACTTC
TRBJ2-7 NA TRBV30 TRBD1 CASEQGGSSYEQYF TGTGCCTCCGAACAGGGGGGAAGTTCCTACGAGCAGTACTTC
TRBJ1-1 NA TRBV6-1 TRBD1 CASSAGGTEAFF TGTGCCAGCAGCGCAGGGGGTACTGAAGCTTTCTTT
TRBJ1-1 NA TRBV19 TRBD1 CASSRTGVRTEAFF TGTGCCAGTAGTAGGACAGGGGTTAGGACTGAAGCTTTCTTT
TRBJ2-1 NA TRBV6-4 TRBD1 CASSQFRGLTGNEQFF TGTGCCAGCAGCCAGTTCAGGGGGCTTACTGGGAATGAGCAGTTCTTC
TRBJ1-2 NA TRBV7-9 NA CASSLVEGLRGYTF TGTGCCAGCAGCTTAGTCGAGGGCTTGCGTGGCTACACCTTC
TRBJ1-2 NA TRBV7-9 NA CASSLLSDFYGYTF TGTGCCAGCAGCTTATTATCAGACTTCTATGGCTACACCTTC
TRBJ2-1 NA TRBV13 TRBD2 CASSLGLAGADEQFF TGTGCCAGCAGCTTAGGGCTAGCGGGTGCGGATGAGCAGTTCTTC
TRBJ1-4 NA TRBV27 TRBD1 CASSFRDRRDEKLFF TGTGCCAGCAGTTTCCGGGACAGGCGGGATGAAAAACTGTTTTTT
TRBJ2-7 NA TRBV20-1 NA CSASWGYEQYF TGCAGTGCTAGTTGGGGATACGAGCAGTACTTC
TRBJ1-5 NA TRBV27 NA CASSSLTGIGQPQHF TGTGCCAGCAGTTCGTTAACAGGGATCGGGCAGCCCCAGCATTTT
TRBJ2-7 NA TRBV7-8 TRBD1 CASSSPGDRVSYEQYF TGTGCCAGCAGCTCCCCCGGGGACAGGGTCTCCTACGAGCAGTACTTC
TRBJ2-7 NA TRBV7-2 NA CASRDHGLRDLSSYEQYF TGTGCCAGCAGAGACCACGGCCTCCGGGACCTCTCCTCCTACGAGCAGTACTTC
TRBJ1-2 NA TRBV7-9 NA CASSFSEANYGYTF TGTGCCAGCAGCTTCAGTGAAGCTAACTATGGCTACACCTTC
TRBJ1-2 few TRBV5-6 TRBD1 CASSSPRDSTPNYGYTF TGTGCCAGCAGCTCCCCCCGGGACAGCACTCCTAACTATGGCTACACCTTC
TRBJ2-7 NA TRBV2 TRBD1 CASSQTKSTGTGTWRSYEQYF TGTGCCAGCAGTCAAACTAAAAGCACCGGGACAGGGACTTGGAGGAGCTACGAGCAGTACTTC
TRBJ2-2 once TRBV23-1 NA CASSPRGSLNTGELFF TGCGCCAGCAGTCCCCGGGGGTCGCTGAACACCGGGGAGCTGTTTTTT
TRBJ2-3 NA TRBV28 TRBD2 CASSTSGTDTQYF TGTGCCAGCAGCACTAGCGGCACAGATACGCAGTATTTT